This TCR beta chain was sequenced for a study of a mutant IDH1 vaccine in newly diagnosed glioma (TCRdb year 2021). Study-level background: Patients were given eight vaccinations, in weeks 1, 3, 5, 7, 11, 15, 19 and 23, which matched visits V03 through V10. Vaccination started 4-6 weeks after radiotherapy alone, or was given together with temozolomide cycles in the groups whose treatment included chemotherapy. Of the approximately 29 treated patients, 62.5% were male and approximately 40% were female, and a mean age of roughly 40 years was recorded. Prior to enrollment, standard therapy consisting of radiotherapy alone, temozolomide alone, or radiochemotherapy with temozolomide had been administered to patients, with the combination being received by most patients. Six visits were used for peripheral blood collection: V03 (baseline), V05, V07, V10, V12 and V13. For exploratory analyses, around 26 treated patients had longitudinal TCRB deep sequencing done wherever samples were available.

This clone was observed a handful of times. Its recognized antigen is unknown. Base qualities are not at hand, and no much larger clone is one base apart. Deletion took 7 bases off V and 6 bases off J, with a span of 16 bases between the germline ends. CDR1 and CDR2, looked up from the germline V gene, are SGHTS and YDEGEE. The CDR3 contains 14 residues, cysteine and phenylalanine counted. Only the CDR3 DNA is retained, 42 bases long and in frame from the first base. The sample's time point label, in plain terms: week 5, during vaccination. Each vaccine dose, consisting of 300 ug of a 20-mer mutant IDH1 peptide in Montanide, was administered subcutaneously with topical imiquimod. All donors had newly diagnosed IDH1-mutant astrocytomas of WHO grade 3 or 4 that showed loss of nuclear ATRX. The samples were drawn from NOA16, a multicentre, single-arm, open-label phase I trial in Germany that tested a mutant IDH1 peptide vaccine in humans for the first time. Genomic DNA for TCRB sequencing was extracted from EDTA blood using the DNeasy Blood and Tissue Kit.

The library was produced with the immunoSEQ multiplex PCR assay. Rearranged TCR beta chain sequences were amplified with the hsTCRB Kit following the manufacturer's protocol. TCRB libraries were sequenced on an Illumina MiSeq. The original methods were these. The proprietary platform of the kit vendor was used for demultiplexing, trimming and gene mapping. Sourced from immuneACCESS, this table was stored by TCRdb with only in-frame sequences that have V and J called. A share of the clones is absent; for the studies checked, an unresolved V gene accounts for under half, and the remainder has no known explanation. The D gene and trimming were derived from the DNA, and the V and J assignments and clone size from that table. Present in this sample are 50,000 to 65,000 clones, approximately 81% of which were seen just once. The top ten clonotypes cover 3% to 4% of the sample. The paper's findings and limits, for the study overall: The authors noted that analyses of patient blood samples could not be reproduced because of sample limitations. PBMC samples for TCRB deep sequencing were selected based on availability. Pseudoprogression seemed to be unrelated to changes in the top peripheral T cell clonotypes found by TCRB sequencing. Immune responses induced by the vaccine were seen in approximately 92% of patients across multiple MHC alleles.

This chain is built from TRBV5-8 and TRBJ1-4; the D gene identity is not certain. The sample in question was PBMCs, obtained from a glioma patient whose treatment included an IDH1 peptide vaccine. The clonotype originates from a man between 25 and 39 years old with glioma. The CDR3 has the sequence CASSSGPLDEKLFF. The nucleotides read TGTGCCAGCTCCTCTGGCCCCTTGGATGAAAAACTGTTTTTT.